One and the same sample provided the 14 T cell receptor beta chains below, sequenced in a study of T cell changes during pregnancy in multiple sclerosis. Profiling relied on immunoSEQ multiplex PCR, and the TCRdb table lists in-frame clones only, not all of them. The sample gives about 55,000 clones, 75% to 90% of which show up once; just under 0.6% is in the top ten. The source material was CD4+ T cells from peripheral blood mononuclear cells, sampled in the first trimester of pregnancy. Receptor source: a female donor with multiple sclerosis, enrolled in a pregnancy study.

In regard to this clone: A read error may account for a junction end that differs from germline. The chain is built from TRBV14 and TRBJ2-7; D remains unclear. From germline, CDR1 is SGHDN and CDR2 FVKESK. The CDR3 totals 13 residues. CDR3 loop: CASSQDPQRPANF. CDR3 bases: TGTGCCAGCAGCCAAGATCCCCAGCGTCCTGCGAACTTC.

This clone came up once. This chain uses TRBV4-1 with TRBJ1-2; 8 bases fit TRBD1. The CDR3 covers 15 residues. CDR1 and CDR2 (germline): MGHRA, YSYEKL. V gave up 0 bases and J gave up 6 bases; unmatched junction bases: 6. CDR3 DNA: TGCGCCAGCAGCCAAGAGCTTTTCAGGGGGCATGGCTACACCTTC. As protein: CASSQELFRGHGYTF.

V gene TRBV11-1 combines with J gene TRBJ2-4; 8 bases line up with TRBD1. This CDR3 has 15 amino acids. In germline, CDR1 is SGHAT, CDR2 FQDESV (reference sequence). The J segment lost 1 base and the V segment lost 5 bases, leaving 4 bases of the junction unmatched. DNA for the CDR3: TGTGCCAGCAGCACGACAGGGGACGCCAAAAACATTCAGTACTTC. The encoded protein is CASSTTGDAKNIQYF.

This chain connects TRBV6-1 to TRBJ1-4; 8 bases match TRBD1. Germline V lookup: CDR1 MNHNS, CDR2 SASEGT. The CDR3 length is 15 residues. Trimming at V came to 4 bases and at J to 7 bases, leaving 8 bases not matched to a gene. In nucleotides, the CDR3 is TGTGCCAGCAGTGGAAGGACAGGGAGCAGTGAAAAACTGTTTTTT. It encodes CASSGRTGSSEKLFF.

CDR3 amino acids: CASSVGLEGFNGYTF. The DNA for the CDR3 is TGTGCCAGCAGCGTAGGGCTGGAGGGGTTCAATGGCTACACCTTC. The chain uses TRBV9 and TRBJ1-2; D is perhaps TRBD1 (5 bases). The CDR3 runs to 15 residues. CDR1 and CDR2 from the germline V gene are SGDLS and YYNGEE. The ends were cut back, 0 bases at V and 6 bases at J, with 15 bases in the middle.

The rearrangement links TRBV5-4 to TRBJ2-7, with D possibly being TRBD2 (5 bases). Germline CDR1 SGHNT, CDR2 YYREEE (reference sequence). The CDR3 has 15 residues. Trimming took off 4 bases at V and 2 bases at J, with 16 bases between the two ends. The CDR3 sequence: CASSKGAEPTYEQYF. The DNA of the CDR3 is TGTGCCAGCAGCAAGGGAGCGGAGCCCACCTACGAGCAGTACTTC.

The genes are TRBV15 and TRBJ2-1; 7 bases are a match to TRBD1. V was clipped by 2 bases and J by 7 bases; unmatched bases: 8. Germline V CDR1 and CDR2: LNHNV, YYDKDF (reference sequence). The CDR3 spans 15 residues. CDR3 DNA sequence: TGTGCCACCAGCAGAACGGGACAGCCTTCTAATGAGCAGTTCTTC. This translates into CATSRTGQPSNEQFF.

The gene calls are TRBV30 and TRBJ1-5; the D gene is possibly TRBD1 (6 bases). Trimming left V 1 base short and J 2 bases short, with 9 bases between. The germline V gene has CDR1 GTSNPN and CDR2 SVGIG (reference sequence). The CDR3 is 14 residues long. The CDR3 sequence: CAWSADRRNQPQHF. The CDR3 DNA is TGTGCCTGGAGTGCTGACAGGCGCAATCAGCCCCAGCATTTT.

The genes are TRBV7-9 and TRBJ1-6; 9 nucleotides align to TRBD1. This CDR3 region has 16 residues. V lost 5 bases, J lost 8 bases, and 10 bases stayed unmatched. CDR1 SEHNR and CDR2 FQNEAQ come from the germline V gene (reference sequence). CDR3 residues: CASSPEWDRDYSPLHF. The CDR3 coding sequence is TGTGCCAGCAGCCCTGAATGGGACAGGGACTATTCACCCCTCCACTTT.

V gene TRBV9 combines with J gene TRBJ1-4; D is ambiguous. The CDR3 is made up of 14 amino acids. V lost 0 bases and J 10 bases, leaving 13 bases between the germline ends. Germline V gene lookup returns CDR1 SGDLS and CDR2 YYNGEE. CDR3 bases: TGTGCCAGCAGCGTAGAGCAACTGCCGGGAAAACTGTTTTTT. Residues: CASSVEQLPGKLFF.

This clone was observed a handful of times. The chain combines TRBV30 with TRBJ1-1, with D tentatively TRBD1 (5 bases). The CDR3 loop spans 15 amino acids. The V gene lost 3 bases and the J gene lost 2 bases, with 16 bases spanning the gap. The germline CDR1 and CDR2 sequences are GTSNPN and SVGIG (reference sequence). The CDR3 region is CAWRSIRADNTEAFF. For the CDR3, the DNA is TGTGCCTGGAGGAGCATCAGGGCCGACAACACTGAAGCTTTCTTT.

V gene TRBV29-1 combines with J gene TRBJ1-2; tentative D call: TRBD1 (5 bases). Trimming removed 7 bases from V and 5 bases from J, with 17 bases in between. The CDR3 is 13 amino acids. The germline CDR1 and CDR2 sequences are SQVTM and ANQGSEA. The CDR3 bases are TGCAGCGCAGGGAACCAGATACCATATGGCTACACCTTC. The encoded protein is CSAGNQIPYGYTF.

The chain recombines TRBV27 with TRBJ2-7; TRBD1 agrees at 9 bases. Unmatched junction bases numbered 5, after V lost 2 bases and J lost 3 bases. This CDR3 spans 15 amino acids. Germline V gene data show CDR1 as MNHEY and CDR2 as SMNVEV (reference sequence). Here the CDR3 DNA reads TGTGCCAGCAGTTTAACCCGACAGGGGGGCTACGAGCAGTACTTC. It translates to CASSLTRQGGYEQYF.

The chain joins TRBV30 to TRBJ1-2; unclear D gene. CDR1 and CDR2 (germline): GTSNPN, SVGIG (reference sequence). V lost 2 bases to trimming and J lost 5 bases, with 18 bases between them. CDR3 length: 15 residues. CDR3 region: CAWSRGGGSLYGYTF. CDR3 nucleotides: TGTGCCTGGAGTCGCGGCGGAGGGTCTTTATATGGCTACACCTTC.